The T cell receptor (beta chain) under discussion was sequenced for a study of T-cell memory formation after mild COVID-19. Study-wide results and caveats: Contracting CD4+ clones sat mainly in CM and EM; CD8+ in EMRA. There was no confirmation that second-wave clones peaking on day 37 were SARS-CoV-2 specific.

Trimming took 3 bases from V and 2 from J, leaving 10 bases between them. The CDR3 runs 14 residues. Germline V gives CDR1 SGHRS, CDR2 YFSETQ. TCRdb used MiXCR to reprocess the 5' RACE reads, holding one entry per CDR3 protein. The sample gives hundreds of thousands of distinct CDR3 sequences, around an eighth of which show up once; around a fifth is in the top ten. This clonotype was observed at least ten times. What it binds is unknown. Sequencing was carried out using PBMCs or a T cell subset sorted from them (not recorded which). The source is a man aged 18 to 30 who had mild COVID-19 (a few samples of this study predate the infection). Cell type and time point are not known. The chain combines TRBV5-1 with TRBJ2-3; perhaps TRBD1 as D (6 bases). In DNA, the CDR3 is TGCGCCAGCAGCTCACAGGGCTACACAGATACGCAGTATTTT. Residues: CASSSQGYTDTQYF. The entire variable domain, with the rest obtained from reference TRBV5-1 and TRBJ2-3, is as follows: KAGVTQTPRYLIKTRGQQVTLSCSPISGHRSVSWYQQTPGQGLQFLFEYFSETQRNKGNFPGRFSGRQFSNSRSEMNVSTLELGDSALYLCASSSQGYTDTQYFGPGTRLTVL.